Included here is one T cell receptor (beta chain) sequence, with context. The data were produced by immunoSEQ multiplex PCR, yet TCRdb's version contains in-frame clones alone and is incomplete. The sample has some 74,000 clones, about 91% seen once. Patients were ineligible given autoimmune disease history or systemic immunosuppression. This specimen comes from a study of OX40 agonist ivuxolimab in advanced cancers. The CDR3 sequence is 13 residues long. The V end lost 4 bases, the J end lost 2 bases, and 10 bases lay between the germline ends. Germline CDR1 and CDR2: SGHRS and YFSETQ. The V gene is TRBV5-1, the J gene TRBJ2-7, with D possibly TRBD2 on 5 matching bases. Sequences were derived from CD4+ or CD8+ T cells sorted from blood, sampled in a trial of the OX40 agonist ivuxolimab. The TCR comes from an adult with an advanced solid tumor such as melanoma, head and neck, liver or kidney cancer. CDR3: CASSPPEAYEQYF. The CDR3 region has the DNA TGCGCCAGCAGCCCCCCGGAGGCCTACGAGCAGTACTTC.